A single TCR beta chain is shown here with its context. The antigen is unknown. V was pared by 8 bases and J by 5 bases, with 15 bases between. The CDR3 extends over 13 amino acids. This entry comes from a study of blood T cells in healthy people across ages. Findings and caveats of the study: Since the PBMCs were unsorted, naive and antigen-experienced cells could not be conclusively compared.

Next came a second PCR, run for 7 to 11 cycles, which used a sample-barcoded 5' primer along with a J-beta primer mix. TCRdb used MiXCR to reprocess the 5' RACE reads, holding one entry per CDR3 protein. The sample consists of 1,800,000 or so distinct CDR3 sequences, 35% to 50% of them appearing once. This receptor was obtained from a human donor in good health. The V call is TRBV12-3 or TRBV12-4, the J call TRBJ2-5; possibly TRBD2 for D (6 bases). Specimen: blood. The CDR3 nucleotides are TGTGCCAGCGTCCCGGGCGGGGAGGAGACCCAGTACTTC. Its protein is CASVPGGEETQYF.